This is a list of T cell receptor beta chains from one sample in a study of early T cells in non-severe SARS-CoV-2 infection. MiXCR, run by TCRdb on the 5' RACE reads, gives a single entry per CDR3 protein. The sample shows approximately 63,000 distinct CDR3 sequences, approximately 5.9% of them seen only once. Source: whole blood, taken at baseline. These receptors were obtained from an adult who was a healthcare worker with PCR-confirmed SARS-CoV-2 infection or an uninfected control (not recorded which). Both conserved end residues are part of each CDR3. The D gene is left open where the match is weak. Clone size is shown for a subset of rows, as once, few, many or a class of expanded clone.

J,V,D,size,DNA,CDR3
TRBJ2-5,TRBV11-2,TRBD2,many,TGTGCCAGCAGCTTAGATCTAACTAGCGGGAGGGTGACCCAGTACTTC,CASSLDLTSGRVTQYF
TRBJ2-4,TRBV2,-,-,TGTGCCAGCAAGCGGACATCCAACATTCAGTACTTC,CASKRTSNIQYF
TRBJ1-1,TRBV29-1,TRBD1,many,TGCAGCGTGGGACAGGGCTGGTATGAAGCTTTCTTT,CSVGQGWYEAFF
TRBJ1-6,TRBV7-2,-,-,TGTGCCAGCAGGGACGACGTCGTGGAGTATAATTCACCCCTCCACTTT,CASRDDVVEYNSPLHF
TRBJ2-7,TRBV4-1,TRBD1,-,TGCGCCAGCAGCCAAGAACATGGGACAGGGATCTCCTACGAGCAGTACTTC,CASSQEHGTGISYEQYF
TRBJ1-3,TRBV7-9,-,-,TGTGCCAGCAGCTTAGCGCCGCAAGGAAACACCATATATTTT,CASSLAPQGNTIYF
TRBJ2-1,TRBV28,TRBD2,many,TGTGCCAGCAGTTTCAACTTAGGACTAGACCAAACTTACAATGAGCAGTTCTTC,CASSFNLGLDQTYNEQFF
TRBJ2-3,TRBV6-2/TRBV6-3,TRBD2,few,TGTGCCAGTCGGGGACTAGCGGACACAGATACGCAGTATTTT,CASRGLADTDTQYF
TRBJ2-3,TRBV20-1,-,many,TGCAGTGCTTCCAAACCCCAGGGAGGAGATACGCAGTATTTT,CSASKPQGGDTQYF
TRBJ1-1,TRBV10-3,-,-,TGTGCCATCAGTGAGTCTGCTCGTGGAATGAACACTGAAGCTTTCTTT,CAISESARGMNTEAFF
TRBJ2-1,TRBV6-2/TRBV6-3,-,many,TGTGCCAGCAGTTATAGGTGGGGGAGTTACAATGAGCAGTTCTTC,CASSYRWGSYNEQFF
TRBJ2-3,TRBV6-2/TRBV6-3,-,-,TGTGCCAGCAGTTACTCGAACGTAGGACCCACCCCTGATACGCAGTATTTT,CASSYSNVGPTPDTQYF
TRBJ1-1,TRBV5-6,TRBD1,many,TGTGCCAGCAGCGACAGGGTCTCCGAAGCTTTCTTT,CASSDRVSEAFF
TRBJ2-1,TRBV20-1,TRBD2,many,TGCAGTGCACCCCGGACTAGCGGGATGCACAATGAGCAGTTCTTC,CSAPRTSGMHNEQFF
TRBJ2-3,TRBV3-1,-,many,TGTGCCAGCAGCCAAGATCAGGAGTACACAGATACGCAGTATTTT,CASSQDQEYTDTQYF
TRBJ2-5,TRBV7-2,-,many,TGTGCCAGCAGCTTAGTGGTGGGGCTACAAGAGACCCAGTACTTC,CASSLVVGLQETQYF
TRBJ2-3,TRBV11-3,-,few,TGTGCCAGCAGCCCGAACAGTGGCGCCACAGATACGCAGTATTTT,CASSPNSGATDTQYF
TRBJ1-1,TRBV4-3,-,many,TGCGCCAGCAGCCAAGATCAAGGGAAAGCTTTCTTT,CASSQDQGKAFF
TRBJ1-1,TRBV6-5,-,many,TGTGCCAGCAGTTACTCCACACTGTACCGGGATTCGGGCACTGAAGCTTTCTTT,CASSYSTLYRDSGTEAFF
TRBJ2-1,TRBV20-1,TRBD2,many,TGCAGTGCTAGAGGACTAGCGTTAACCTACAATGAGCAGTTCTTC,CSARGLALTYNEQFF
TRBJ2-4,TRBV20-1,-,many,TGCAGTGTCCCGGACGAGGTAAACATTCAGTACTTC,CSVPDEVNIQYF
TRBJ1-1,TRBV27,-,few,TGTGCCAGCAGTTGGGACGGCTTGAACACTGAAGCTTTCTTT,CASSWDGLNTEAFF
TRBJ2-1,TRBV11-3,-,many,TGTGCCAGCAGCTCCCATCGCAATGAGCAGTTCTTC,CASSSHRNEQFF
TRBJ2-1,TRBV29-1,TRBD1,many,TGCAGCGTTCCACGGACAGGGCAAGGGCAGTTCTTC,CSVPRTGQGQFF
TRBJ1-1,TRBV5-1,-,few,TGCGCCAGCAGCGTGGGGTTGGTCATAGGTTGGGACCCCAATGAAGCTTTCTTT,CASSVGLVIGWDPNEAFF
TRBJ1-5,TRBV28,-,many,TGTGCCAGCGCCGGTTCGGAGCCCCAGCATTTT,CASAGSEPQHF
TRBJ2-3,TRBV6-2/TRBV6-3,-,many,TGTGCCAGCAGTTACGGGTCTGATGCGGGAGATACGCAGTATTTT,CASSYGSDAGDTQYF
TRBJ2-3,TRBV6-1,-,few,TGTGCCAGCAGCCGTACTACTTCCCCCAGCACAGATACGCAGTATTTT,CASSRTTSPSTDTQYF
TRBJ2-5,TRBV3-1,-,many,TGTGCCAGCAGCCAAGCGATGGAGACCCAGTACTTC,CASSQAMETQYF
TRBJ1-5,TRBV5-8,-,many,TGTGCCAGCAGCTTAAGGGGGGCGGGGAATCAGCCCCAGCATTTT,CASSLRGAGNQPQHF
TRBJ1-5,TRBV6-1,TRBD1,many,TGTGCCAGCCTAGGAGGACAGGGGGCGGCCGTGATCAGCAATCAGCCCCAGCATTTT,CASLGGQGAAVISNQPQHF
TRBJ2-1,TRBV24-1,-,many,TGTGCCACCAGTGAGGGACACTCCTACAATGAGCAGTTCTTC,CATSEGHSYNEQFF
TRBJ2-1,TRBV5-1,TRBD1,-,TGCGCCAGCAGCTCGGGGCGGACAGGGGGCCATGAGCAGTTCTTC,CASSSGRTGGHEQFF
TRBJ1-2,TRBV10-3,TRBD1,-,TGTGCCATCAGTTGGGACAGGGTTCAGCATGGCTACACCTTC,CAISWDRVQHGYTF
TRBJ2-7,TRBV6-1,TRBD2,-,TGTGCCAGCAGTGATACTGGCGGGAGAGGGTACGAGCAGTACTTC,CASSDTGGRGYEQYF
TRBJ2-7,TRBV20-1,TRBD2,-,TGCAGTGCTAAAGGGACTAGCGGGAAGTCCTACGAGCAGTACTTC,CSAKGTSGKSYEQYF
TRBJ2-2,TRBV6-1,-,few,TGTGCCAGCAGCCTTTTCGCGAGCCGGGAGCTGTTTTTT,CASSLFASRELFF
TRBJ1-1,TRBV6-5,TRBD1,many,TGTGCCAGCACCGAAACGACAGGGCCAGCTTTCTTT,CASTETTGPAFF
TRBJ1-4,TRBV20-1,TRBD1,once,TGCAGTGTGTCGGTGGGAACGCCCAGGGGGCTGTTTTTT,CSVSVGTPRGLFF
TRBJ2-1,TRBV4-1,TRBD2,many,TGCGCCAGCAGCCACCCTCTAGCGGGAGGGCCAGGTGAGCAGTTCTTC,CASSHPLAGGPGEQFF
TRBJ2-3,TRBV7-9,-,many,TGTGCCAGCAGCTTACGATCGCAGGGAGATACGCAGTATTTT,CASSLRSQGDTQYF
TRBJ2-7,TRBV7-2,-,many,TGTGCCAGCAGCTTAACAGGGCCCCGGGCCTACGAGCAGTACTTC,CASSLTGPRAYEQYF
TRBJ2-3,TRBV27,-,many,TGTGCCAGCAGTCCCTCGAGCGGCGAGAGGACAGATACGCAGTATTTT,CASSPSSGERTDTQYF
TRBJ2-7,TRBV29-1,-,few,TGCAGCGTTGAAGGTTGGACTCCTCGATCCTACGAGCAGTACTTC,CSVEGWTPRSYEQYF
TRBJ2-7,TRBV7-6,TRBD2,many,TGTGCCAGCAGCACCCGATTACTAGCGGGAGTATACTTC,CASSTRLLAGVYF
TRBJ2-7,TRBV6-2/TRBV6-3,-,many,TGCTCGGAGGGGCAGCTTGTCTACGAGCAGTACTTC,CSEGQLVYEQYF
TRBJ2-1,TRBV24-1,TRBD2,many,TGTGCCACCAGTGATCCCTTTAGCGGGAGCGGCTACAATGAGCAGTTCTTC,CATSDPFSGSGYNEQFF
TRBJ2-1,TRBV6-6,-,many,TGTGCCAGCAGATACGTCTCGGGGCCCGGTGAGCAGTTCTTC,CASRYVSGPGEQFF
TRBJ1-5,TRBV6-1,-,many,TGTGCCAGCAGTCCCTCAGGGTTCAATCAGCCCCAGCATTTT,CASSPSGFNQPQHF
TRBJ2-2,TRBV19,-,many,TGTGCCAGTAGTATGACGGTTAACACCGGGGAGCTGTTTTTT,CASSMTVNTGELFF
TRBJ2-1,TRBV7-2,TRBD2,many,TGTGCCAGCAGCCTGAATCGACTAGCGGGAGGGAATGAGCAGTTCTTC,CASSLNRLAGGNEQFF
TRBJ2-2,TRBV30,TRBD2,many,TGTGCCTGGACTCGCGGGAGGGCGGCCGGGGAGCTGTTTTTT,CAWTRGRAAGELFF
TRBJ2-2,TRBV7-2,TRBD2,-,TGTGCCAGCAGCTTAGGTTCGAGCGGGAGGCGGGACACCGGGGAGCTGTTTTTT,CASSLGSSGRRDTGELFF
TRBJ2-7,TRBV20-1,-,many,TGCAGTGCTAGGAGGCAGAACCACGAGCAGTACTTC,CSARRQNHEQYF
TRBJ2-1,TRBV11-2,-,many,TGTGCCAGCAGCCCCCGGGACTTACACAATGAGCAGTTCTTC,CASSPRDLHNEQFF
TRBJ1-6,TRBV21-1,-,-,TGTGCCAGCAGCATGACCCGGAGGTCGAATTCACCCCTCCACTTT,CASSMTRRSNSPLHF
TRBJ2-7,TRBV4-1,-,many,TGCGCCAGCAGCCAAGGTGGGACTGACACCTACGAGCAGTACTTC,CASSQGGTDTYEQYF